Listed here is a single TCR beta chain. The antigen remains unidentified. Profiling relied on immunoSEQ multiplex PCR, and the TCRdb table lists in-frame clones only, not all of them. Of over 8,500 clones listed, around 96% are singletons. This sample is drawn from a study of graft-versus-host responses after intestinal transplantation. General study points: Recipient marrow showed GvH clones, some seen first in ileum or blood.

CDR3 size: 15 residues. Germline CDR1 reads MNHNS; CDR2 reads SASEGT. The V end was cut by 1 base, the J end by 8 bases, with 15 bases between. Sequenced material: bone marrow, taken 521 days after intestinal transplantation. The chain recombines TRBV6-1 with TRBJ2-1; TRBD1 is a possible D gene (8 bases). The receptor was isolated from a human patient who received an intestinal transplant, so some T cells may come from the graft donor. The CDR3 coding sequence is TGTGCCAGCAGTGAAGGGGGGGGACAGGTTTATGAGCAGTTCTTC. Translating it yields CASSEGGGQVYEQFF.